These 20 T cell receptor beta chains originate from one sample sequenced in a study of shared clonotypes between healthy human individuals. Assay: immunoSEQ multiplex PCR; the TCRdb copy retains only in-frame clones and omits some. The sample has 2 million to 2.5 million clones; 90% to 97% are singletons. Sequencing was carried out using naive CD4+ T cells sorted from blood. Subset defined: CD45RA+ positively selected. The receptors were sampled from a man between 18 and 29 years old in good health.

This rearrangement joins TRBV27 to TRBJ2-7; D could derive from TRBD1 or TRBD2 (7 bases each). The length of the CDR3 is 15 residues. The germline V gene has CDR1 MNHEY and CDR2 SMNVEV (reference sequence). Trimming left V 4 bases short and J 2 bases short, with 15 bases between. The DNA of the CDR3 is TGTGCCAGCAGTTCCCCAGGGGGGGAACCCTACGAGCAGTACTTC. Its protein product is CASSSPGGEPYEQYF.

The chain has TRBV6-5 and TRBJ1-2; 11 nucleotides align to TRBD1. Germline assignment: CDR1 MNHEY and CDR2 SVGAGI. The V gene end was trimmed by 6 bases and the J gene end by 2 bases; junction bases not matched to a gene: 2. The CDR3 runs to 14 residues. CDR3 in DNA: TGTGCCAGCAGGGGACAGGGGGAAAACTATGGCTACACCTTC. It translates to CASRGQGENYGYTF.

This clone has a single count. Other DNA variants within this sample encode the same CDR3. The J gene is TRBJ2-5, the V gene TRBV29-1, with D perhaps TRBD1 or TRBD2 (5 bases each). CDR3 length: 10 amino acids. V lost 6 bases, J lost 3 bases, and 5 bases lay in between. Germline V gene data show CDR1 as SQVTM and CDR2 as ANQGSEA. CDR3 loop: CSVGEETQYF. The CDR3, as DNA: TGCAGCGTGGGGGAAGAGACCCAGTACTTC.

The V and J genes are TRBV19 and TRBJ2-3; TRBD1 matches at 8 bases. After removal of 4 bases from V and 4 bases from J, the junction contained 7 bases not matched to a gene. Germline V CDR1 and CDR2: LNHDA, SQIVND (reference sequence). The CDR3 is 15 amino acids. This CDR3 is CASSTDRAVADTQYF. The CDR3 DNA reads TGTGCCAGTAGTACGGACAGGGCAGTAGCAGATACGCAGTATTTT.

The J gene is TRBJ2-5, the V gene TRBV19; the match to TRBD1 covers 7 bases. The germline gives CDR1 LNHDA, CDR2 SQIVND (reference sequence). V lost 7 bases and J lost 0; bases outside the gene matches: 11. CDR3 length: 16 residues. The CDR3 protein is CASTQSTGWYQETQYF. CDR3 nucleotide sequence: TGTGCCAGTACCCAATCGACAGGGTGGTACCAAGAGACCCAGTACTTC.

The V call is TRBV10-2, the J call TRBJ1-5, with D perhaps matching TRBD1 (6 bases). The length of the CDR3 is 16 residues. V lost 3 bases and J 7 bases, leaving 19 bases between the germline ends. Germline V gene sequence: CDR1 WSHSY, CDR2 SAAADI. This CDR3 is CASSDLSFGGGQPQHF. For the CDR3, the DNA is TGCGCCAGCAGTGACCTCTCCTTCGGGGGCGGACAGCCCCAGCATTTT.

This clone was seen only once. This chain uses TRBV7-2 with TRBJ2-1, with 7 positions matching TRBD2. The CDR3 has 14 amino acids. With 1 base clipped from V and 10 bases from J, the junction kept 7 bases outside the gene matches. CDR1 and CDR2 from the germline V gene are SGHTA and FQGNSA. This CDR3 reads CASSLGLSGGEQFF. The CDR3 bases are TGTGCCAGCAGCTTAGGTCTTTCGGGAGGCGAGCAGTTCTTC.

Notes on this clone: In the same sample, other DNA sequences code for this CDR3. The chain uses TRBV2 and TRBJ1-4; D may be TRBD1 (5 bases). The CDR3 consists of 13 residues. V was trimmed by 6 bases and J by 1 base, leaving 6 bases between them. Germline assignment: CDR1 SNHLY and CDR2 FYNNEI. As DNA, the CDR3 is TGTGCCAGCAGCGGGGGAACTAATGAAAAACTGTTTTTT. Residues: CASSGGTNEKLFF.

The chain carries TRBV5-1 and TRBJ2-5, with 9 positions matching TRBD1. The V and J ends lost 8 bases and 5 bases, in that order; junction bases with no gene match: 16. Looked up from germline, CDR1 is SGHRS and CDR2 is YFSETQ. This CDR3 has 16 residues. For the CDR3, the DNA is TGCGCCAGTGACCCTTCGGGACAGGGACCGGGGGAGACCCAGTACTTC. Translating it yields CASDPSGQGPGETQYF.

The rearrangement links TRBV5-4 to TRBJ2-1; 12 nucleotides align to TRBD2. The germline V gene has CDR1 SGHNT and CDR2 YYREEE (reference sequence). V was pared by 4 bases and J by 5 bases, with 19 bases of the junction left unmatched. The CDR3 covers 20 residues. In nucleotides, the CDR3 is TGTGCCAGCAGCGTACTGCGGGACAGTCTAGCGGGAGGGAGGAACAATGAGCAGTTCTTC. Residues: CASSVLRDSLAGGRNNEQFF.

This clone was counted once. This chain joins TRBV5-1 and TRBJ1-4; D ambiguous. The CDR3 extends over 15 amino acids. Trimming removed 2 bases from V and 8 bases from J, with 16 bases in between. The V gene's germline CDR1 is SGHRS and CDR2 YFSETQ. The CDR3 sequence is CASSLQGGAGEKLFF. The CDR3 DNA is TGCGCCAGCAGCTTACAAGGAGGCGCTGGGGAAAAACTGTTTTTT.

CDR3 residues: CASSEEGPVYGYTF. For the CDR3, the DNA is TGTGCCAGCAGTGAAGAAGGCCCGGTTTATGGCTACACCTTC. The J gene is TRBJ1-2, the V gene TRBV2; D call uncertain. Trimming pared 1 base from V and 5 bases from J, leaving 11 bases between. The CDR3 length is 14 residues. Germline V gene sequence: CDR1 SNHLY, CDR2 FYNNEI.

To note about this clone: Other DNA sequences within the sample encode an identical CDR3. The rearrangement links TRBV28 to TRBJ1-2; 7 nucleotides agree with TRBD1. The junction had 8 bases not matched to a gene; V was cut back by 6 bases and J by 7 bases. Germline CDR1 and CDR2: MDHEN and SYDVKM. The length of the CDR3 is 13 residues. As DNA, the CDR3 is TGTGCCAGCAGCCGAGACAGGGCGAGTGGCTACACCTTC. Its translation is CASSRDRASGYTF.

The chain uses TRBV7-9 and TRBJ2-1; D is perhaps TRBD2 (5 bases). The CDR3 totals 14 residues. Germline CDR1 and CDR2: SEHNR and FQNEAQ (reference sequence). V was pared by 5 bases and J by 4 bases, with 12 bases between. The CDR3 DNA follows: TGTGCCAGCAGCCCTGGACTGGTATACAATGAGCAGTTCTTC. The encoded protein is CASSPGLVYNEQFF.

Comments on this clone: In the same sample, other DNA sequences code for this CDR3. The rearrangement links TRBV19 to TRBJ2-5; the match to TRBD1 covers 7 bases. The V and J ends lost 4 bases and 1 base, in that order; junction bases with no gene match: 3. The V gene's germline CDR1 is LNHDA and CDR2 SQIVND (reference sequence). This CDR3 region has 14 residues. This chain's CDR3 is CASSTGTVQETQYF. In DNA, the CDR3 is TGTGCCAGTAGTACCGGGACAGTCCAAGAGACCCAGTACTTC.

The chain employs TRBV6-1 and TRBJ2-7; TRBD2 might be the D (6 bases). CDR3 length: 15 amino acids. Trimming left V 4 bases short and J 3 bases short, with 16 bases between. Per germline, CDR1 MNHNS and CDR2 SASEGT. Here the CDR3 DNA reads TGTGCCAGCAGTGTAGCGGCGGGGTCCAACTACGAGCAGTACTTC. It translates to CASSVAAGSNYEQYF.

V gene TRBV25-1 combines with J gene TRBJ1-6, with D perhaps matching TRBD1 (6 bases). The germline V gene has CDR1 MGHDK and CDR2 SYGVNS. The CDR3 covers 15 residues. The germline V and J ends were trimmed by 4 bases and 0 bases, with 7 bases remaining between them. CDR3 sequence: CASSADSSYNSPLHF. CDR3 in DNA: TGTGCCAGCAGTGCGGACAGCTCCTATAATTCACCCCTCCACTTT. The full variable domain, its missing parts supplied by reference TRBV25-1 and TRBJ1-6, is EADIYQTPRYLVIGTGKKITLECSQTMGHDKMYWYQQDPGMELHLIHYSYGVNSTEKGDLSSESTVSRIRTEHFPLTLESARPSHTSQYLCASSADSSYNSPLHFGNGTRLTVT.

V and J are TRBV23-1 and TRBJ1-6; 8 bases align to TRBD1. TRBV23-1 falls under the ORF class, with uncertain function. Germline trimming cut 4 bases from V and 11 bases from J; bases unmatched to any gene: 10. This CDR3 is built from 15 residues. In DNA form, the CDR3 reads TGCGCCAGCAGTCTGGTGGTAGACAGGGGTGCACCCCTCCACTTT. It encodes CASSLVVDRGAPLHF.

The V gene is TRBV14, the J gene TRBJ1-6, with 7 bases identical to TRBD1. The CDR3 is 14 amino acids. With 7 bases clipped from V and 10 bases from J, the junction kept 10 bases outside the gene matches. CDR1 and CDR2 (germline): SGHDN, FVKESK. The chain's CDR3 is CASKATGSTSPLHF. Here the CDR3 DNA reads TGTGCCAGCAAGGCGACAGGGTCAACGTCACCCCTCCACTTT.

The J gene is TRBJ2-3, the V gene TRBV6-6; the D gene is possibly TRBD1 (8 bases). V was trimmed by 6 bases and J by 5 bases, leaving 15 bases between them. From germline, CDR1 is MNHNY and CDR2 SVGAGI (reference sequence). The CDR3 covers 14 residues. CDR3 sequence reads: CASSLQGEGDTQYF. CDR3 DNA: TGTGCCAGCAGCCTACAGGGGGAGGGAGATACGCAGTATTTT.